The rows below give T cell receptor beta chains drawn from one sample of a study of T cells in localized non-small cell lung cancer. Generated by immunoSEQ multiplex PCR, the TCRdb table keeps only in-frame clones and is missing some. Here the sample spans roughly 30,000 clones, 94% being singletons. The starting material was peripheral blood, obtained before any cancer treatment. The receptor set was obtained from a woman aged 40 to 75 with stage I lung adenocarcinoma. Both conserved end residues are part of each CDR3. Each record gives: J gene, clone size, D gene, V gene, CDR3 DNA, CDR3 protein. The D gene is left open where the match is weak. A clone size is listed for some rows: how often the clone was seen (once, few, many), or a class if it is expanded.

J gene: TRBJ1-5; clone size: -; D gene: -; V gene: TRBV28; CDR3 DNA: TGTGCCAGCGAGGTGGTACCAAATCAGCCCCAGCATTTT; CDR3 protein: CASEVVPNQPQHF
J gene: TRBJ2-7; clone size: -; D gene: -; V gene: TRBV7-9; CDR3 DNA: TGTGCCAGCAGCTCCCCCCTGAGGGGGTTCTCCTACGAGCAGTACTTC; CDR3 protein: CASSSPLRGFSYEQYF
J gene: TRBJ2-7; clone size: -; D gene: -; V gene: TRBV5-1; CDR3 DNA: TGCGCCAGCAGCTTATCCGGACTGACCTACGAGCAGTACTTC; CDR3 protein: CASSLSGLTYEQYF
J gene: TRBJ2-3; clone size: -; D gene: -; V gene: TRBV9; CDR3 DNA: TGTGCCAGCAGCGCTAGCGAATGGGGCACAGATACGCAGTATTTT; CDR3 protein: CASSASEWGTDTQYF
J gene: TRBJ2-2; clone size: -; D gene: -; V gene: TRBV27; CDR3 DNA: TGTGCCAGCAGTCCCCCCCGGGCGAACACCGGGGAGCTGTTTTTT; CDR3 protein: CASSPPRANTGELFF
J gene: TRBJ2-3; clone size: -; D gene: TRBD2; V gene: TRBV18; CDR3 DNA: TGTGCCAGCTCATTCTTAGCGGGGGGCCTCACAGATACGCAGTATTTT; CDR3 protein: CASSFLAGGLTDTQYF
J gene: TRBJ1-2; clone size: once; D gene: -; V gene: TRBV5-1; CDR3 DNA: TGCGCCAGCAGCCCGGGGGCATATGGCTACACCTTC; CDR3 protein: CASSPGAYGYTF
J gene: TRBJ1-2; clone size: -; D gene: -; V gene: TRBV7-2; CDR3 DNA: TGTGCCAGCAGGCCGACAGTACAGCGGATAAACTATGGCTACACCTTC; CDR3 protein: CASRPTVQRINYGYTF
J gene: TRBJ1-2; clone size: few; D gene: -; V gene: TRBV7-2; CDR3 DNA: TGTGCCAGCAGCTCCACGGCAGGGGTGGACTATGGCTACACCTTC; CDR3 protein: CASSSTAGVDYGYTF
J gene: TRBJ2-3; clone size: -; D gene: -; V gene: TRBV7-2; CDR3 DNA: TGTGCCAGCAGATCCCCGGTTACGGATTATACAGATACGCAGTATTTT; CDR3 protein: CASRSPVTDYTDTQYF
J gene: TRBJ2-5; clone size: -; D gene: TRBD2; V gene: TRBV2; CDR3 DNA: TGTGCCAGCAGTGCCCAGCGGGGGTTGGGAGAGACCCAGTACTTC; CDR3 protein: CASSAQRGLGETQYF
J gene: TRBJ1-5; clone size: -; D gene: -; V gene: TRBV18; CDR3 DNA: TGTGCCAGCTCACCGGGAAGTAATAGCAATCAGCCCCAGCATTTT; CDR3 protein: CASSPGSNSNQPQHF
J gene: TRBJ1-6; clone size: few; D gene: TRBD1; V gene: TRBV7-9; CDR3 DNA: TGTGCCAGCAGCCCATCGACAGGGGTCTATAATTCACCCCTCCACTTT; CDR3 protein: CASSPSTGVYNSPLHF
J gene: TRBJ1-6; clone size: -; D gene: TRBD1; V gene: TRBV19; CDR3 DNA: TGTGCCAGTAGTGCCTACGGACAGGGTTCTTCACCCCTCCACTTT; CDR3 protein: CASSAYGQGSSPLHF
J gene: TRBJ2-7; clone size: -; D gene: -; V gene: TRBV28; CDR3 DNA: TGTGCCAGCAGTTTGGAACCCATACTCGAGCAGTACTTC; CDR3 protein: CASSLEPILEQYF
J gene: TRBJ2-7; clone size: -; D gene: -; V gene: TRBV12-5; CDR3 DNA: TGTGCTAGTGGAACCTACGAGCAGTACTTC; CDR3 protein: CASGTYEQYF
J gene: TRBJ2-3; clone size: -; D gene: TRBD1; V gene: TRBV5-1; CDR3 DNA: TGCGCCAGCAGCTTAAAGGGACAGGGGCAAGATACGCAGTATTTT; CDR3 protein: CASSLKGQGQDTQYF
J gene: TRBJ1-3; clone size: -; D gene: -; V gene: TRBV21-1; CDR3 DNA: TGTGCCAGCAGTACAATGATACAACACGCACGAAACACCATATATTTT; CDR3 protein: CASSTMIQHARNTIYF
J gene: TRBJ2-3; clone size: -; D gene: -; V gene: TRBV18; CDR3 DNA: TGTGCCAGCCTTCAGTCAGGACCAGATACGCAGTATTTT; CDR3 protein: CASLQSGPDTQYF
J gene: TRBJ2-3; clone size: -; D gene: -; V gene: TRBV11-2; CDR3 DNA: TGTGCCAGCAGCTTGGTAACTCTAGCGCAATACACAGATACGCAGTATTTT; CDR3 protein: CASSLVTLAQYTDTQYF
J gene: TRBJ2-3; clone size: -; D gene: -; V gene: TRBV5-4; CDR3 DNA: TGTGCCAGCAGCCTCTTAAGCACAGATACGCAGTATTTT; CDR3 protein: CASSLLSTDTQYF
J gene: TRBJ2-1; clone size: -; D gene: TRBD1; V gene: TRBV6-6; CDR3 DNA: TGTGCCAGCAGGGGGGACAGGGCTAAAGACTACAATGAGCAGTTCTTC; CDR3 protein: CASRGDRAKDYNEQFF
J gene: TRBJ2-2; clone size: -; D gene: -; V gene: TRBV5-1; CDR3 DNA: TGCGCCAGCAGGAGCTCGCGGGAGCTGTTTTTT; CDR3 protein: CASRSSRELFF
J gene: TRBJ2-6; clone size: -; D gene: -; V gene: TRBV11-2; CDR3 DNA: TGTGCCAGCAGCTTAGGGTCATCCCACTCTGGGGCCAACGTCCTGACTTTC; CDR3 protein: CASSLGSSHSGANVLTF
J gene: TRBJ2-2; clone size: -; D gene: TRBD2; V gene: TRBV4-3; CDR3 DNA: TGCGCCAGCAGCCGCCATTCGCGCGGGGGGAACACCGGGGAGCTGTTTTTT; CDR3 protein: CASSRHSRGGNTGELFF
J gene: TRBJ1-2; clone size: -; D gene: TRBD1; V gene: TRBV6-5; CDR3 DNA: TGTGCCAGCAGTTACTTTACAGGGGCTAATGGCTACACCTTC; CDR3 protein: CASSYFTGANGYTF
J gene: TRBJ1-1; clone size: -; D gene: -; V gene: TRBV7-9; CDR3 DNA: TGTGCCAGCGCCTTGGAACAGACGAACACTGAAGCTTTCTTT; CDR3 protein: CASALEQTNTEAFF
J gene: TRBJ1-4; clone size: -; D gene: -; V gene: TRBV4-3; CDR3 DNA: TGCGCCAGCAGCCAAGGTGTCTCAGGATTAAATGAAAAACTGTTTTTT; CDR3 protein: CASSQGVSGLNEKLFF
J gene: TRBJ2-3; clone size: -; D gene: -; V gene: TRBV14; CDR3 DNA: TGTGCCAGCAGCCTGGGAGTAACGGCTGGCACAGATACGCAGTATTTT; CDR3 protein: CASSLGVTAGTDTQYF
J gene: TRBJ2-2; clone size: -; D gene: TRBD2; V gene: TRBV5-4; CDR3 DNA: TGTGCCAGCAGCCCGGGAGGGACTTTAAACACCGGGGAGCTGTTTTTT; CDR3 protein: CASSPGGTLNTGELFF
J gene: TRBJ1-6; clone size: -; D gene: -; V gene: TRBV9; CDR3 DNA: TGTGCCAGCAGCGTTATGAATTCACCCCTCCACTTT; CDR3 protein: CASSVMNSPLHF
J gene: TRBJ2-2; clone size: -; D gene: -; V gene: TRBV4-1; CDR3 DNA: TGCGCCAGCAGCCAAGAGGTATGGACCGGGGAGCTGTTTTTT; CDR3 protein: CASSQEVWTGELFF
J gene: TRBJ1-1; clone size: -; D gene: -; V gene: TRBV10-3; CDR3 DNA: TGTGCCATCAGGCCATCCCTTTCCGAAGCTTTCTTT; CDR3 protein: CAIRPSLSEAFF
J gene: TRBJ2-2; clone size: -; D gene: TRBD1; V gene: TRBV5-1; CDR3 DNA: TGCGCCAGCAGCCCACAGGGGGCGACCGGGGAGCTGTTTTTT; CDR3 protein: CASSPQGATGELFF
J gene: TRBJ1-3; clone size: -; D gene: -; V gene: TRBV23-1; CDR3 DNA: TGCGCCAGCAGTCAAGGGGGAAGGTACTCTGGAAACACCATATATTTT; CDR3 protein: CASSQGGRYSGNTIYF
J gene: TRBJ2-1; clone size: -; D gene: TRBD2; V gene: TRBV9; CDR3 DNA: TGTGCCAGCAGCGTAGTTAGCGGGGGTTACAATGAGCAGTTCTTC; CDR3 protein: CASSVVSGGYNEQFF
J gene: TRBJ1-4; clone size: once; D gene: -; V gene: TRBV2; CDR3 DNA: TGTGCCAGCAAGTTCACTCCGGTAACTAATGAAAAACTGTTTTTT; CDR3 protein: CASKFTPVTNEKLFF
J gene: TRBJ1-1; clone size: -; D gene: -; V gene: TRBV14; CDR3 DNA: TGTGCCAGCAGCCTTACTATGAACACTGAAGCTTTCTTT; CDR3 protein: CASSLTMNTEAFF
J gene: TRBJ1-4; clone size: -; D gene: TRBD1; V gene: TRBV28; CDR3 DNA: TGTGCCAGCAGTTACCCGGGACAGGCCCGTAATGAAAAACTGTTTTTT; CDR3 protein: CASSYPGQARNEKLFF
J gene: TRBJ2-1; clone size: -; D gene: -; V gene: TRBV7-2; CDR3 DNA: TGTGCCAGCAGCTTAGAAATTTCCAATGAGCAGTTCTTC; CDR3 protein: CASSLEISNEQFF
J gene: TRBJ1-3; clone size: -; D gene: -; V gene: TRBV6-5; CDR3 DNA: TGTGCCAGCAGTTACGGGGGTAATGGAAACACCATATATTTT; CDR3 protein: CASSYGGNGNTIYF
J gene: TRBJ1-5; clone size: -; D gene: TRBD1; V gene: TRBV7-2; CDR3 DNA: TGTGCCAGCAGCCAAGCGACAGGGAGGACCAATCAGCCCCAGCATTTT; CDR3 protein: CASSQATGRTNQPQHF
J gene: TRBJ2-1; clone size: -; D gene: -; V gene: TRBV7-2; CDR3 DNA: TGTGCCAGCAGCTTGAGAGGGGGTCCGGGGTTCTTC; CDR3 protein: CASSLRGGPGFF
J gene: TRBJ2-1; clone size: -; D gene: TRBD2; V gene: TRBV27; CDR3 DNA: TGTGCCAGCAGCCAAGCGGGAGCAGTTAATGAGCAGTTCTTC; CDR3 protein: CASSQAGAVNEQFF
J gene: TRBJ1-3; clone size: -; D gene: -; V gene: TRBV9; CDR3 DNA: -; CDR3 protein: CASSVGWGSPLYF